This record looks at one T cell receptor (beta chain) sequence and its context. Its antigen is as yet unknown. Other DNA sequences in the same sample also yield this CDR3. Only in-frame clones appear in the TCRdb table, and some are missing; sequencing was by immunoSEQ multiplex PCR. The sample has some 100,000 clones; 85% to 90% are singletons. The entry originates in a study of T cell responses to AZD1222 COVID-19 vaccine. Study-wide findings and caveats: The CD4 TCRs associated with vaccination extended across spike and predominated at 160-218 and 743-854.

This CDR3 has 12 residues. The ends were cut back, 2 bases at V and 2 bases at J, with 0 bases in the middle. CDR1 and CDR2 (germline): SGHTA, FQGNSA. This sample comprised peripheral blood, obtained on day 0 of AZD1222 vaccination. This TCR came from an adult in good health. This chain uses TRBV7-2 with TRBJ2-2; no clear D gene. CDR3 sequence reads: CASSLNTGELFF. CDR3 DNA sequence: TGTGCCAGCAGCTTAAACACCGGGGAGCTGTTTTTT. The complete variable domain, with remaining parts taken from reference TRBV7-2 and TRBJ2-2, reads GAGVSQSPSNKVTEKGKDVELRCDPISGHTALYWYRQSLGQGLEFLIYFQGNSAPDKSGLPSDRFSAERTGGSVSTLTIQRTQQEDSAVYLCASSLNTGELFFGEGSRLTVL.